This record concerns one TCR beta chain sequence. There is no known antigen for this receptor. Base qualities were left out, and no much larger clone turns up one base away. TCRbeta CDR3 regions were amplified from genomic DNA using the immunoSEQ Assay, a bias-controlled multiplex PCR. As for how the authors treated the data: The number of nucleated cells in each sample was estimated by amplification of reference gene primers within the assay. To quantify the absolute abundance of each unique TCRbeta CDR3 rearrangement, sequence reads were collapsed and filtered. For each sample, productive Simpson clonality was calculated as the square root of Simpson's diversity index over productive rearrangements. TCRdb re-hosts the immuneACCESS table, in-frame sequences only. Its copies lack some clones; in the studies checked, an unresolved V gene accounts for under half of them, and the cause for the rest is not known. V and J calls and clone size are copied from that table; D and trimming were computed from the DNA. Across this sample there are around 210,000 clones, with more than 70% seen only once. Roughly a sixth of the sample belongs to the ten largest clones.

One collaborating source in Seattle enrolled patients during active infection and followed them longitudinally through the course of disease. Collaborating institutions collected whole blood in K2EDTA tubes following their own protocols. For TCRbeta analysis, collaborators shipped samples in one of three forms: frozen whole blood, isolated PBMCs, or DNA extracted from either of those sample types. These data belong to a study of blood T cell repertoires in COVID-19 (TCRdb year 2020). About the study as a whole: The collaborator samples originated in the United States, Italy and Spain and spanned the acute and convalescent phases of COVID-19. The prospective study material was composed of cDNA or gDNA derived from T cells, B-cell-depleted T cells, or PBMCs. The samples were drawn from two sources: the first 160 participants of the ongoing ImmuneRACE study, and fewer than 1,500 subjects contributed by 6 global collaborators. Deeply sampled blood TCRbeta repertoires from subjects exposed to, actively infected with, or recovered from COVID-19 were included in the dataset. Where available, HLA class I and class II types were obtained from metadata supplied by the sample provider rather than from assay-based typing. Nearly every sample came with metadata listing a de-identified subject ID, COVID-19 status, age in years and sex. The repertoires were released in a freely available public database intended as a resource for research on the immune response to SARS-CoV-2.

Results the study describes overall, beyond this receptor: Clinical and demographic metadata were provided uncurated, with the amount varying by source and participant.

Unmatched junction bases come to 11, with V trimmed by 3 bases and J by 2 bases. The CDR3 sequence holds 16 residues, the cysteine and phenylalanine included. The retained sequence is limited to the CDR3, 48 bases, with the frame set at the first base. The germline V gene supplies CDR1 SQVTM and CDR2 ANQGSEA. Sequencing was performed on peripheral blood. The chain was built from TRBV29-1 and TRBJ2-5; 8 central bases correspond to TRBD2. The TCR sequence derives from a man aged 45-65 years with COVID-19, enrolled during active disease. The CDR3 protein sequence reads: CSVDGGASGPQETQYF. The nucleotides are TGCAGCGTTGATGGAGGTGCTAGCGGGCCGCAAGAGACCCAGTACTTC.